Listed here is a single T cell receptor beta chain. This specimen includes other DNA sequences encoding the same CDR3. The data were obtained in a study of OX40 agonist ivuxolimab in advanced cancers. Study-level information: The treatment was a fully human IgG2 OX40 agonist, ivuxolimab.

CDR3 size: 13 residues. The V end lost 2 bases, the J end lost 2 bases, and 6 bases lay between the germline ends. The germline gives CDR1 MNHEY, CDR2 SVGAGI. Patients with autoimmune history or systemic immunosuppression were excluded. Blood samples were obtained at baseline, cycle 4 day 1, and cycle 7 day 1. The assay was immunoSEQ multiplex PCR, and TCRdb's table has in-frame clones only and misses some. In the table there are 75,000 to 100,000 clones, about 86% of which are singletons. V gene TRBV6-5 combines with J gene TRBJ1-2; D gene unclear. Sample: CD4+ or CD8+ T cells sorted from blood, taken in a trial of the OX40 agonist ivuxolimab. The TCR was taken from an adult with an advanced solid tumor such as melanoma, head and neck, liver or kidney cancer. CDR3 residues: CASSYGRNYGYTF. As DNA, the CDR3 is TGTGCCAGCAGTTACGGCAGGAACTATGGCTACACCTTC.